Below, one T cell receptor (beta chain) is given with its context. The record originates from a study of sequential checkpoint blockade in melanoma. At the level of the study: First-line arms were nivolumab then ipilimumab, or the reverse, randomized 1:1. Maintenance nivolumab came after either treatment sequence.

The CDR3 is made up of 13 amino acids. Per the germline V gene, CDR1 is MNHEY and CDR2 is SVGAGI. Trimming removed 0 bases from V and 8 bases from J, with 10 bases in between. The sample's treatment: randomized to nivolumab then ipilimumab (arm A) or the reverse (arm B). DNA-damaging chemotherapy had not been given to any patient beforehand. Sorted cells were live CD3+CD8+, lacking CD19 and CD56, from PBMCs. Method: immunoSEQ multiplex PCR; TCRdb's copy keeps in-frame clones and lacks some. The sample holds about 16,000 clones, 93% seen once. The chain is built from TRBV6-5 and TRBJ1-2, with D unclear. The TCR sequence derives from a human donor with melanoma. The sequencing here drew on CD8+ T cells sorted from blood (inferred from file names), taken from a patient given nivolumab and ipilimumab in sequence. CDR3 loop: CASSYSVQRGYTF. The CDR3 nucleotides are TGTGCCAGCAGTTACTCAGTCCAGAGGGGCTACACCTTC.